Below, 19 T cell receptor beta chains from the same sample are listed, as sequenced in a study of Graves' ophthalmopathy and Graves' hyperthyroidism. RNA transcripts provided the template for amplifying TCR beta CDR3 regions. The first round was an RT-PCR with HTBI primers, and the second round was a multiplex PCR. TCRdb used MiXCR to reprocess the multiplex PCR reads, holding one entry per CDR3 protein. The profile shows 400,000 or so distinct CDR3 sequences, approximately 15% of them singletons. Sequenced: peripheral blood. All receptors come from a young woman with stable Graves' hyperthyroidism.

There are many counts of this clonotype. The V and J genes are TRBV20-1 and TRBJ2-7; D might be TRBD1 or TRBD2, each matching 6 bases. The CDR3 loop spans 13 amino acids. Trimming took off 3 bases at V and 5 bases at J, with 14 bases between the two ends. Germline CDR1 DFQATT, CDR2 SNEGSKA (reference sequence). Here the CDR3 DNA reads TGCAGTGCTAGTAGCGGAACAGGGAACGAGCAGTACTTC. Protein sequence: CSASSGTGNEQYF.

The chain employs TRBV12-5 and TRBJ1-2; D gene ambiguous. CDR1 is LGHNT and CDR2 is FRNRAP in the germline V gene. The CDR3 spans 16 residues. Trimming pared 0 bases from V and 2 bases from J, leaving 13 bases between. In DNA form, the CDR3 reads TGTGCTAGTGGTTTGGTAGTCACGAGTAGAAACTATGGCTACACCTTC. This encodes CASGLVVTSRNYGYTF.

There are a few counts of this clonotype. The V and J genes are TRBV4-2 and TRBJ2-2, with 7 nucleotides matching TRBD2. Trimming removed 4 bases from V and 0 bases from J; junction bases left unmatched: 5. Germline CDR1 LGHNA, CDR2 YNFKEQ. CDR3 length equals 16 residues. The CDR3 bases are TGTGCCAGCAGCCCATCGCTAGCGGCGAACACCGGGGAGCTGTTTTTT. Its translation: CASSPSLAANTGELFF.

This chain uses TRBV20-1 with TRBJ1-2, with a tentative D call TRBD1 (5 bases). The germline V gene encodes CDR1 DFQATT and CDR2 SNEGSKA (reference sequence). With 4 bases removed from V and 4 bases from J, the gap between germline ends came to 19 bases. The CDR3 has 15 amino acids. CDR3 DNA sequence: TGCAGTGCTACAGGTGGGGGTGACAGCACCTATGGCTACACCTTC. As protein: CSATGGGDSTYGYTF.

This clonotype has more than one count but fewer than ten. This chain links TRBV18 with TRBJ2-7; a possible D gene is TRBD1 (5 bases). From germline, CDR1 is KGHSH and CDR2 LQKENI. With 1 base removed from V and 2 bases from J, the gap between germline ends came to 15 bases. This CDR3 is 16 amino acids long. This CDR3 reads CASSPRTGSFTYEQYF. The CDR3 bases are TGTGCCAGCTCACCACGAACAGGCAGCTTTACCTACGAGCAGTACTTC.

This clonotype was picked up a small number of times. Germline is not matched at one junction end, which may reflect a read error. This chain links TRBV18 with TRBJ2-5; 11 nucleotides align to TRBD1. Germline CDR1 reads KGHSH; CDR2 reads LQKENI. This CDR3 spans 16 amino acids. CDR3 DNA: TGTGCCAGCTCACCAAGGCCGGACAGGGGGCAAGAGACCAAGTACTTC. As protein: CASSPRPDRGQETKYF.

This clonotype was counted between two and nine times. The chain recombines TRBV3-1 with TRBJ1-1; 7 bases agree with TRBD1. The germline V gene encodes CDR1 LGHDT and CDR2 YNNKEL (reference sequence). The J segment lost 7 bases and the V segment lost 4 bases, leaving 9 bases of the junction unmatched. The CDR3 extends over 14 amino acids. Here the CDR3 DNA reads TGTGCCAGCAGCCCCCAACAGGGGCGAGATGAAGCTTTCTTT. Its protein product is CASSPQQGRDEAFF. Full variable domain (missing parts from reference TRBV3-1 and TRBJ1-1): DTAVSQTPKYLVTQMGNDKSIKCEQNLGHDTMYWYKQDSKKFLKIMFSYNNKELIINETVPNRFSPKSPDKAHLNLHINSLELGDSAVYFCASSPQQGRDEAFFGQGTRLTVV.

This clonotype was seen more than once but under ten times. The V gene is TRBV29-1, the J gene TRBJ2-7; D tentatively fits TRBD1 or TRBD2 (6 bases each). Germline V lookup: CDR1 SQVTM, CDR2 ANQGSEA. V lost 7 bases to trimming and J lost 5 bases, with 18 bases between them. The CDR3 has 13 residues. This chain's CDR3 is CSAGALLNNEQYF. Written as DNA, the CDR3 is TGCAGCGCGGGGGCCCTACTTAACAACGAGCAGTACTTC.

This clonotype occurred many times. The rearrangement joins TRBV6-1 to TRBJ1-2; maybe TRBD1 (5 bases). The germline gives CDR1 MNHNS, CDR2 SASEGT. V lost 10 bases to trimming and J lost 9 bases, with 12 bases between them. CDR3 length: 10 amino acids. For the CDR3, the DNA is TGTGCCATCCTCAGGGCTAGCTACACCTTC. Translation gives CAILRASYTF.

This clonotype was recorded once. The rearrangement links TRBV27 to TRBJ2-7; TRBD1 aligns across 10 bases. This CDR3 is built from 17 residues. The J segment lost 4 bases and the V segment lost 6 bases, leaving 15 bases of the junction unmatched. Looked up from germline, CDR1 is MNHEY and CDR2 is SMNVEV (reference sequence). This CDR3 is CASRGEARDRGKYEQYF. In nucleotides, the CDR3 is TGTGCCAGCAGAGGGGAAGCCCGGGACAGGGGAAAATACGAGCAGTACTTC.

This clonotype was seen at least ten times. The V gene is TRBV7-3, the J gene TRBJ2-2; TRBD2 matches 10 bases. V gave up 3 bases and J gave up 4 bases; unmatched junction bases: 8. This CDR3 is built from 17 residues. Germline lookup yields CDR1 SGHTA and CDR2 FQGTGA. The CDR3 bases are TGTGCCAGCAGCTTCCAGCGGGGGGGCGTAGGCACCGGGGAGCTGTTTTTT. As protein: CASSFQRGGVGTGELFF. Using reference TRBV7-3 and TRBJ2-2 for the parts outside the CDR3, the full variable domain is GAGVSQTPSNKVTEKGKYVELRCDPISGHTALYWYRQSLGQGPEFLIYFQGTGAADDSGLPNDRFFAVRPEGSVSTLKIQRTERGDSAVYLCASSFQRGGVGTGELFFGEGSRLTVL.

This clonotype was recorded many times. J is TRBJ2-7 and V is TRBV15, with no clear D. V shed 0 bases and J shed 6 bases, with 15 bases lying between them. Germline V CDR1 and CDR2: LNHNV, YYDKDF (reference sequence). The CDR3 consists of 15 residues. The CDR3 loop reads CATSRDLGRNSEQYF. CDR3 nucleotide sequence: TGTGCCACCAGCAGAGATCTGGGCAGGAATAGCGAGCAGTACTTC.

This clonotype was detected only a few times. This chain connects TRBV7-9 to TRBJ2-5, with no clear D. This CDR3 region has 14 residues. V was trimmed by 6 bases and J by 3 bases, leaving 14 bases between them. Germline CDR1 SEHNR, CDR2 FQNEAQ (reference sequence). The CDR3 loop is CASRFAGAEETQYF. In DNA, the CDR3 is TGTGCCAGCAGATTCGCAGGAGCCGAAGAGACCCAGTACTTC.

This clonotype was found a few times. The chain employs TRBV28 and TRBJ1-5; perhaps TRBD1 as D (6 bases). Deletions cut 2 bases from V and 0 bases from J, with 8 bases between. Germline CDR1 and CDR2: MDHEN and SYDVKM. This CDR3 region has 15 residues. CDR3 DNA sequence: TGTGCCAGCAGTTTAACAGGGTCTAGCAATCAGCCCCAGCATTTT. Translation gives CASSLTGSSNQPQHF.

This clonotype was picked up a small number of times. The J gene is TRBJ2-7, the V gene TRBV11-2, with D perhaps TRBD1 (5 bases). Trimming took 0 bases from V and 7 from J, leaving 19 bases between them. Germline CDR1 and CDR2: SGHAT and FQNNGV. The CDR3 consists of 16 residues. DNA of the CDR3: TGTGCCAGCAGCTTAGAAGGCCGGGCAGGGTTTGAAGAGCAGTACTTC. Its translation is CASSLEGRAGFEEQYF.

This clonotype has at least ten counts. V usage is TRBV7-8 and J usage is TRBJ2-2; weak D call: TRBD1 (5 bases). Trimming removed 2 bases from V and 5 bases from J, with 9 bases in between. CDR1 is SGHVS and CDR2 is FQNEAQ in the germline V gene. CDR3 length equals 14 residues. CDR3 DNA: TGTGCCAGCAGCTTATTAGGGGAAACCGGGGAGCTGTTTTTT. This sequence encodes CASSLLGETGELFF.

This clonotype was detected ten times or more. The rearrangement uses TRBV11-1 and TRBJ2-7, with TRBD2 matching 7 bases. Losses at the gene ends were 2 bases for V and 3 bases for J; bases not matched to a gene: 7. CDR3 size: 15 residues. The germline gives CDR1 SGHAT, CDR2 FQDESV (reference sequence). The CDR3 sequence is CASSLNGGDYYEQYF. Written as DNA, the CDR3 is TGTGCCAGCAGCTTAAATGGAGGGGACTACTACGAGCAGTACTTC.

This clonotype has a handful of counts. The rearrangement joins TRBV5-1 to TRBJ1-5, with TRBD1 as a possible D gene (6 bases). Per the germline V gene, CDR1 is SGHRS and CDR2 is YFSETQ. Trimming removed 4 bases from V and 7 bases from J, with 12 bases in between. The CDR3 extends over 13 amino acids. CDR3 DNA: TGCGCCAGCAGCCCGACAGGTTTCCAGCCCCAGCATTTT. It translates to CASSPTGFQPQHF.

In its sample, this clonotype was seen many times. J is TRBJ1-6 and V is TRBV12-3 or TRBV12-4; 8 positions match TRBD1. V trimming: 6 bases; J trimming: 3 bases; junction bases outside the gene matches: 1. This CDR3 has 14 residues. As DNA, the CDR3 is TGTGCCAGCAGCGGGACAGGCTATAATTCACCCCTCCACTTT. It encodes CASSGTGYNSPLHF.